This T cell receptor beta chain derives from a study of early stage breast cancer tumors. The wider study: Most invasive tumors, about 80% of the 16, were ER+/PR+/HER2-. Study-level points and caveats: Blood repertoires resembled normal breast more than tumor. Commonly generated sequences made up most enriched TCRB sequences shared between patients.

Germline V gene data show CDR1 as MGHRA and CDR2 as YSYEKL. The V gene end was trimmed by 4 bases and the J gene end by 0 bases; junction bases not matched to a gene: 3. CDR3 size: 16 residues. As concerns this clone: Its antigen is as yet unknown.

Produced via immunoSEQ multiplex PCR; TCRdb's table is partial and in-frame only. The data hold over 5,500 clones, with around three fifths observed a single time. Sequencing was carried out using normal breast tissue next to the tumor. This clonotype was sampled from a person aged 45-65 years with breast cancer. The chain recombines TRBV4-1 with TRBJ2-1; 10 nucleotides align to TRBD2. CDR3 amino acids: CASSPLAGSSYNEQFF. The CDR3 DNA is TGCGCCAGCAGCCCACTAGCGGGGAGCTCCTACAATGAGCAGTTCTTC.